This T cell receptor beta chain was profiled in a study of early stage breast cancer tumors. Study-wide background: Invasive lobular carcinomas made up about 35% of the 12 ER+/PR+/HER2- tumors.

Germline lookup yields CDR1 MGHRA and CDR2 YSYEKL. The CDR3 loop spans 15 amino acids. V lost 3 bases and J lost 8; bases outside the gene matches: 9. Each sample had two DNA replicates, 0.5 to 0.65 ug blood or about 1.4 ug tissue. TCRdb keeps only in-frame clones here, not all; method: immunoSEQ multiplex PCR. The table includes 5,000 to 5,500 clones, around 62% detected once. Each tumor contributed about 20-50 mg of diced tissue. The sample taken for sequencing was breast tumor tissue. The chain combines TRBV4-1 with TRBJ1-2, with TRBD1 matching 10 bases. The source is a person in their sixties or seventies with breast cancer. The CDR3 here is CASSQGDRGDGGYTF. DNA of the CDR3: TGCGCCAGCAGCCAGGGGGACAGGGGTGACGGGGGCTACACCTTC.